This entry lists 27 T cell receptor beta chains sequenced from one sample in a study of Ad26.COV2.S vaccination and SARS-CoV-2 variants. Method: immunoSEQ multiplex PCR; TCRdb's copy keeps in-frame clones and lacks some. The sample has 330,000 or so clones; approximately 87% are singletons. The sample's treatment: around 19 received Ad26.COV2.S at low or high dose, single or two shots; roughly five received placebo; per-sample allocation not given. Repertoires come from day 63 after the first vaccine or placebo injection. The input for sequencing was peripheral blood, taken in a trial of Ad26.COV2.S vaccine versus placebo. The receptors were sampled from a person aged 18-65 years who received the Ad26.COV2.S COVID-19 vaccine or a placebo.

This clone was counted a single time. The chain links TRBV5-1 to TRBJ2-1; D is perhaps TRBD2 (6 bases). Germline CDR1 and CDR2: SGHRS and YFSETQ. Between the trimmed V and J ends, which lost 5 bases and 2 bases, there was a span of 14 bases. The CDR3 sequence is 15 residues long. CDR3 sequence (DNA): TGCGCCAGCAGGTCCCGGGAGAACGCCTACAATGAGCAGTTCTTC. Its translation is CASRSRENAYNEQFF.

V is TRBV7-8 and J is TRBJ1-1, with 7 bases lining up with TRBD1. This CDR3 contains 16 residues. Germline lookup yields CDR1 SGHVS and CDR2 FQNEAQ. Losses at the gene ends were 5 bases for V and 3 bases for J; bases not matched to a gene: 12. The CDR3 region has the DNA TGTGCCAGCAGCCTCTCCCGGACAGGAAAGGACACTGAAGCTTTCTTT. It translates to CASSLSRTGKDTEAFF.

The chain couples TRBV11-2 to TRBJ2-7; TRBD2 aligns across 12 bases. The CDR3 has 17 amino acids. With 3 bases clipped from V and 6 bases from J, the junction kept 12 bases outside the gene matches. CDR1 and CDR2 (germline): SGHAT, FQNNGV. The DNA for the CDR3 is TGTGCCAGCAGCTTGACTAGCGGGGGCCTCGACTCTGGCGAGCAGTACTTC. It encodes CASSLTSGGLDSGEQYF.

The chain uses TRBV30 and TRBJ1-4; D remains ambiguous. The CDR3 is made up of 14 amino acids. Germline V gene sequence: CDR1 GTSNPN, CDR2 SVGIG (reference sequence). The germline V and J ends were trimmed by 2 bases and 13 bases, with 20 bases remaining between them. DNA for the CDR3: TGTGCCTGGAGTCCCGGGCCGCCGTTGAGTGGACTGTTTTTT. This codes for CAWSPGPPLSGLFF.

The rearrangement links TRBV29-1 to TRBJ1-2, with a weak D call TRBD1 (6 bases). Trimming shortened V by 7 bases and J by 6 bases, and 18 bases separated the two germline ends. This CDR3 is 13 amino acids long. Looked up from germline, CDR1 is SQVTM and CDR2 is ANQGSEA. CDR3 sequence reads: CSAVLTTGDGYTF. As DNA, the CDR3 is TGCAGCGCTGTGTTAACGACAGGAGATGGCTACACCTTC.

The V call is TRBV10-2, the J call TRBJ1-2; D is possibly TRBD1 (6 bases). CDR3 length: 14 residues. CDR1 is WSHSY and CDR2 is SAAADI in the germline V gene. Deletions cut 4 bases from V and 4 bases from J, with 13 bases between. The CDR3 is CASSGEGGLYGYTF. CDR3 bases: TGCGCCAGCAGTGGGGAGGGGGGGCTCTATGGCTACACCTTC.

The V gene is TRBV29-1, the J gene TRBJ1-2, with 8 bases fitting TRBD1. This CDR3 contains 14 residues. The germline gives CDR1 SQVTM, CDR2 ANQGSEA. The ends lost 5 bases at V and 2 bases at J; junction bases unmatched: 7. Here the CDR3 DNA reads TGCAGCGTTTTACCTCAGGGGGCGAACTATGGCTACACCTTC. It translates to CSVLPQGANYGYTF. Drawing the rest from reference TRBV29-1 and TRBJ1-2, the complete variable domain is SAVISQKPSRDICQRGTSLTIQCQVDSQVTMMFWYRQQPGQSLTLIATANQGSEATYESGFVIDKFPISRPNLTFSTLTVSNMSPEDSSIYLCSVLPQGANYGYTFGSGTRLTVV.

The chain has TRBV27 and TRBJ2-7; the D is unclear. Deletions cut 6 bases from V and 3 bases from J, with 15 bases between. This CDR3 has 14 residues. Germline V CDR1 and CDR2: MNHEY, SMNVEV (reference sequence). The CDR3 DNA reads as TGTGCCAGCAGCCCGATGATCGACGGCTACGAGCAGTACGTC. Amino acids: CASSPMIDGYEQYV.

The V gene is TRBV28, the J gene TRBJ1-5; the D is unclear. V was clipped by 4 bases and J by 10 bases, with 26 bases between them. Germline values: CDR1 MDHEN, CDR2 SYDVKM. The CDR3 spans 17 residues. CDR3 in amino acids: CASSSGLLLKVGVPQHF. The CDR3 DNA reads TGTGCCAGCAGTTCCGGGCTTTTACTTAAGGTTGGTGTCCCCCAGCATTTT.

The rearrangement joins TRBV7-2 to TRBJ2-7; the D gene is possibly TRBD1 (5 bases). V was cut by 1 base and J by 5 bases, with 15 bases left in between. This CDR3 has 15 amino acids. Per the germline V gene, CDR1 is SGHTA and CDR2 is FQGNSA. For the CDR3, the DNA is TGTGCCAGCAGCTTAGAAATAGGGGTGGTCAACGAGCAGTACTTC. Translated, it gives CASSLEIGVVNEQYF.

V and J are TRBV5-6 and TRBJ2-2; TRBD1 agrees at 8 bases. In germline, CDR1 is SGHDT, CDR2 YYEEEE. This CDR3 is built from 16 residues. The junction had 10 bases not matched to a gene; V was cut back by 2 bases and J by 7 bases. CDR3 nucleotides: TGTGCCAGCAGCTTCCCAGTGACAGGGGTTCACGGGGAGCTGTTTTTT. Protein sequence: CASSFPVTGVHGELFF.

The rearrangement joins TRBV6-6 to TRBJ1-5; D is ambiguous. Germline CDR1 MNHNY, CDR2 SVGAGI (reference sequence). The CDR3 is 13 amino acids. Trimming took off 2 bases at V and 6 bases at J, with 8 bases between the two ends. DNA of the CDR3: TGTGCCAGCAGTTACCTAGACACTCAGCCCCAGCATTTT. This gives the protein CASSYLDTQPQHF.

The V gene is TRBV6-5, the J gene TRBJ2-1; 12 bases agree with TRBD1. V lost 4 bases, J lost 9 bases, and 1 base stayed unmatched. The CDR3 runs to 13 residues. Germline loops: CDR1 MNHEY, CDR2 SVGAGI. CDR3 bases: TGTGCCAGCAGTTTGGGACAGGGGGCTGAGCAGTTCTTC. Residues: CASSLGQGAEQFF.

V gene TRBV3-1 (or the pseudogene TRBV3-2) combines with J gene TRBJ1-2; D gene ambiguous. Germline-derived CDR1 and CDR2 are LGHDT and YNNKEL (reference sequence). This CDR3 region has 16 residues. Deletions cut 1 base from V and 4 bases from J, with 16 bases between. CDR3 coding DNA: TGTGCCAGCAGCCAAGCCCCGGGCCCGTTAGTCTATGGCTACACCTTC. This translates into CASSQAPGPLVYGYTF.

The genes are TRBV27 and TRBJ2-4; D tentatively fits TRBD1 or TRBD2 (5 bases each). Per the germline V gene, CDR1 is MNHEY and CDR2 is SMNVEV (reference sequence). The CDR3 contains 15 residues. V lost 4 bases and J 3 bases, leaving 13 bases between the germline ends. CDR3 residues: CASSSTREYKNIQYF. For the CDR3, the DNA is TGTGCCAGCAGTTCCACCAGGGAGTACAAAAACATTCAGTACTTC.

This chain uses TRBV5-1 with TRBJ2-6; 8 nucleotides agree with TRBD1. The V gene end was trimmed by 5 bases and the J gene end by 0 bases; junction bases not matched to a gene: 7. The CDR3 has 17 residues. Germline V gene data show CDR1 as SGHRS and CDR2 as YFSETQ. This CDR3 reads CASRAGTGISGANVLTF. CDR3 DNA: TGCGCCAGCAGGGCCGGGACAGGCATCTCTGGGGCCAACGTCCTGACTTTC.

Here the CDR3 DNA reads TGCGCCAGCAGCCATGAACACGGGGGATTTTACGAGCAGTACGTC. Protein sequence: CASSHEHGGFYEQYV. The V call is TRBV4-1, the J call TRBJ2-7; TRBD2 is a possible D gene (6 bases). The CDR3 covers 15 residues. Germline assignment: CDR1 MGHRA and CDR2 YSYEKL. Trimming took 3 bases from V and 4 from J, leaving 16 bases between them.

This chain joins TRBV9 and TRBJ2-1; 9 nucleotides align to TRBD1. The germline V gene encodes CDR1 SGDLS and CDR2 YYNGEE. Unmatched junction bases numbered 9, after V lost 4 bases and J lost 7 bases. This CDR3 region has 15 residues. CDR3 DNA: TGTGCCAGCAGCCCACGACAGGGGGGCCGGAATGAGCAGTTCTTC. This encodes CASSPRQGGRNEQFF.

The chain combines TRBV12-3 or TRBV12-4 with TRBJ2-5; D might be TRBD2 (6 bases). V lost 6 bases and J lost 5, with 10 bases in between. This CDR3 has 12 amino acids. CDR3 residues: CASRGLRETQYF. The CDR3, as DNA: TGTGCCAGCAGAGGACTAAGGGAGACCCAGTACTTC.

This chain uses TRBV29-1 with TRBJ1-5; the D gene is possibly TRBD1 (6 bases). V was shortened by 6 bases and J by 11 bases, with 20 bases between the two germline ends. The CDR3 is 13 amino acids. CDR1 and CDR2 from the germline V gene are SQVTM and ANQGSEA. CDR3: CSVTGAGAEAQHF. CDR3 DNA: TGCAGCGTCACCGGGGCAGGGGCCGAGGCCCAGCATTTT.

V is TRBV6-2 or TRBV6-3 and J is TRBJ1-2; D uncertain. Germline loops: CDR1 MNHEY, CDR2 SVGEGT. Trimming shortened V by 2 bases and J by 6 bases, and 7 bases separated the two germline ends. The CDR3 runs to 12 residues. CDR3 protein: CASSYVLNGYTF. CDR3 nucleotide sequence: TGTGCCAGCAGTTACGTGTTGAATGGCTACACCTTC.

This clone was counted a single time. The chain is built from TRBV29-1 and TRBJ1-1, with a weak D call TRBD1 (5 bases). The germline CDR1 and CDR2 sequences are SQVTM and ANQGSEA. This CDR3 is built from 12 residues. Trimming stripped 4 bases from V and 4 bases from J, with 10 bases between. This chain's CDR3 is CSVVGDGTEAFF. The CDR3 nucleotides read TGCAGCGTTGTCGGGGACGGCACTGAAGCTTTCTTT.

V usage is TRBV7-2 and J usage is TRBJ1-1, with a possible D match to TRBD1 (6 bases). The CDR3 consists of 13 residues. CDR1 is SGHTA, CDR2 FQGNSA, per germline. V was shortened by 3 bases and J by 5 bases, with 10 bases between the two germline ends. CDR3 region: CASSFTGRTEAFF. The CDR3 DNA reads TGTGCCAGCAGCTTTACAGGGCGGACTGAAGCTTTCTTT.

The CDR3 reads CASSSGGTSSSDTQYF. The DNA for the CDR3 is TGCGCCAGCAGCTCCGGGGGGACTAGTAGCTCAGATACGCAGTATTTT. The chain joins TRBV5-1 to TRBJ2-3; the match to TRBD2 covers 8 bases. This CDR3 is built from 16 residues. Losses at the gene ends were 3 bases for V and 4 bases for J; bases not matched to a gene: 10. The germline V gene encodes CDR1 SGHRS and CDR2 YFSETQ.

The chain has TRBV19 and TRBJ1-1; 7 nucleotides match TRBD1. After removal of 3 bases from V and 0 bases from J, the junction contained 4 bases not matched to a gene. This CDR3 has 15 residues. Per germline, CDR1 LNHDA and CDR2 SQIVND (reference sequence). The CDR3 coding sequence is TGTGCCAGTAGTATGAAACAGGGGATGAACACTGAAGCTTTCTTT. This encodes CASSMKQGMNTEAFF.

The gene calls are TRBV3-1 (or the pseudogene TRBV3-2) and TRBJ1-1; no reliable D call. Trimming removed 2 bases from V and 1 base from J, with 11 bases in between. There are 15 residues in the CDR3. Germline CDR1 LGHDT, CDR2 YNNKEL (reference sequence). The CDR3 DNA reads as TGTGCCAGCAGCCAATCGGGCAGAGAGAACACTGAAGCTTTCTTT. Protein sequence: CASSQSGRENTEAFF.

DNA for the CDR3: TGCGCCAGCAGCAACCGGGACAGGGATGAAAAACTGTTTTTT. It is translated as CASSNRDRDEKLFF. This rearrangement joins TRBV4-3 to TRBJ1-4; 9 bases line up with TRBD1. Germline V gives CDR1 LGHNA, CDR2 YSLEER. The CDR3 loop spans 14 amino acids. V shed 5 bases and J 6 bases; nucleotides not matched to a gene: 4.